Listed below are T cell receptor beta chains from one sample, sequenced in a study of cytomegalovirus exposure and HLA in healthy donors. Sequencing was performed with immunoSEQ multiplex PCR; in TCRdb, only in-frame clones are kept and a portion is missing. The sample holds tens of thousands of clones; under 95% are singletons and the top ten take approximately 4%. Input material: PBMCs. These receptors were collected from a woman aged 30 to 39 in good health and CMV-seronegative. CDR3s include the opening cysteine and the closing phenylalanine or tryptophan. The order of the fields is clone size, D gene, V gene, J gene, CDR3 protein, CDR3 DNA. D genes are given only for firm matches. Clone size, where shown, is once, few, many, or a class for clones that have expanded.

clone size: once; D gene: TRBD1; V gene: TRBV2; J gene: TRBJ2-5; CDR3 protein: CASRVDRGETQYF; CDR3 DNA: TGTGCCAGCAGGGTGGACAGGGGAGAGACCCAGTACTTC
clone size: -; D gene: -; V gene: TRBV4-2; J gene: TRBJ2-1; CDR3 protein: CASRSGLGDEQFF; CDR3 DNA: TGTGCCAGCAGGTCGGGACTGGGGGATGAGCAGTTCTTC
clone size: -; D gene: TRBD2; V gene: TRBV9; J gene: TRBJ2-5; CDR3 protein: CASSLGTSGRGRETQYF; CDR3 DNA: TGTGCCAGCAGCCTCGGGACTAGCGGGAGAGGACGGGAGACCCAGTACTTC
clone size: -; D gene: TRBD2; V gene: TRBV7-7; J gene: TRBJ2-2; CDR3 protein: CASSYKYLAGEAGELFF; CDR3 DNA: TGTGCTAGCAGTTACAAGTATCTAGCGGGAGAAGCCGGGGAGCTGTTTTTT
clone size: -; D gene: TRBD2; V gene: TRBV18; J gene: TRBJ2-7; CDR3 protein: CASSSLAGGVEQYF; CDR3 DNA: TGTGCCAGCTCATCACTAGCGGGAGGGGTCGAGCAGTACTTC
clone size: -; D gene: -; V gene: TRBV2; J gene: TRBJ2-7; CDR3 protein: CASSVRYAYEQYF; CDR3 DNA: TGTGCCAGCAGTGTTCGCTACGCCTACGAGCAGTACTTC
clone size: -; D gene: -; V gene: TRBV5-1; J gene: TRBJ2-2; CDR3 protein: CASNQEAANTGELFF; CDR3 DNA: TGCGCCAGCAACCAGGAAGCCGCGAACACCGGGGAGCTGTTTTTT
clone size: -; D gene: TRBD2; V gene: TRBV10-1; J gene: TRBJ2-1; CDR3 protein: CASSPGTSDYNEQFF; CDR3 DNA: TGCGCCAGCAGTCCCGGGACTAGCGACTACAATGAGCAGTTCTTC
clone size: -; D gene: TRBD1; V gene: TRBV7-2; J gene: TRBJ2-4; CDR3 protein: CASSLEGAGGGIQYF; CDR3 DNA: TGTGCCAGCAGCTTAGAGGGAGCAGGGGGCGGCATTCAGTACTTC
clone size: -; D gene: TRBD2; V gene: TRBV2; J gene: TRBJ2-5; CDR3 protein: CASSRTSGRGWETQYF; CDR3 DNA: TGTGCCAGCAGTCGGACTAGCGGGAGGGGTTGGGAGACCCAGTACTTC
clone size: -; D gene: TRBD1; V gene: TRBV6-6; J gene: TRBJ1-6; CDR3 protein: CASSLTGGWSPLHF; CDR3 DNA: TGTGCCAGCAGTTTGACAGGGGGATGGTCACCCCTCCACTTT
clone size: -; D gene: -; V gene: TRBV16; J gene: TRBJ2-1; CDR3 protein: CASSQSVQKYNEQFF; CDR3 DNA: TGTGCCAGCAGCCAATCGGTGCAGAAGTACAATGAGCAGTTCTTC
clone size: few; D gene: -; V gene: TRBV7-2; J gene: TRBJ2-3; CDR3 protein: CASSLGPSGSTDTQYF; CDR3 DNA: TGTGCCAGCAGCTTAGGCCCAAGCGGTAGCACAGATACGCAGTATTTT
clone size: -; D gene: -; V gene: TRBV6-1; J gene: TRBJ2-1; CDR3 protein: CASSELAPAPEQFF; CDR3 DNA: TGTGCCAGCAGTGAACTAGCCCCCGCCCCTGAGCAGTTCTTC
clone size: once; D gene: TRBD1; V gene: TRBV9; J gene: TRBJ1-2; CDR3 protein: CASSGTGEGANYGYTF; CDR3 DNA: TGTGCCAGCAGCGGGACAGGGGAAGGGGCTAACTATGGCTACACCTTC
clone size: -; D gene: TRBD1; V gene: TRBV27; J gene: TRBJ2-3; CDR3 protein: CASSSRDRSTDTQYF; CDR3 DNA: TGTGCCAGCAGTTCCCGGGACAGAAGCACAGATACGCAGTATTTT
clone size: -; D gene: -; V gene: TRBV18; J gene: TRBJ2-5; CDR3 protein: CASSPKTPITEETQYF; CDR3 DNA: TGTGCCAGCTCACCAAAAACCCCCATTACAGAAGAGACCCAGTACTTC
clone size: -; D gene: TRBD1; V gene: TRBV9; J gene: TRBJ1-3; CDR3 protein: CASSTHLTGAGNTIYF; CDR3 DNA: TGTGCCAGCAGCACTCATTTGACAGGGGCTGGAAACACCATATATTTT
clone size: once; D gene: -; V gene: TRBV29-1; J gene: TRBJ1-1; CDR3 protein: CSVVEGGFGPPAFF; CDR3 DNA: TGCAGCGTTGTCGAAGGGGGTTTCGGTCCTCCAGCTTTCTTT
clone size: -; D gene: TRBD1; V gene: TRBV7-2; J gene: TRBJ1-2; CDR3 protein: CASSLTQGDDGYTF; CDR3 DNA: TGTGCCAGCAGCTTAACCCAGGGGGACGATGGCTACACCTTC
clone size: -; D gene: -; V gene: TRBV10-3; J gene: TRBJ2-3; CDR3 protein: CAISNLTPDTQYF; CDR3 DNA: TGTGCCATCAGCAACCTGACTCCAGATACGCAGTATTTT
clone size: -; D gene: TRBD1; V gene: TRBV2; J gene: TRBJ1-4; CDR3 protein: CAGQGAFNEKLFF; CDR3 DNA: TGTGCCGGACAGGGGGCATTTAATGAAAAACTGTTTTTT
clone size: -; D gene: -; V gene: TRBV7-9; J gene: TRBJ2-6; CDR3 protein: CASSRGTVNSGANVLTF; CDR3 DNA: TGTGCCAGCAGCCGCGGGACCGTCAACTCTGGGGCCAACGTCCTGACTTTC